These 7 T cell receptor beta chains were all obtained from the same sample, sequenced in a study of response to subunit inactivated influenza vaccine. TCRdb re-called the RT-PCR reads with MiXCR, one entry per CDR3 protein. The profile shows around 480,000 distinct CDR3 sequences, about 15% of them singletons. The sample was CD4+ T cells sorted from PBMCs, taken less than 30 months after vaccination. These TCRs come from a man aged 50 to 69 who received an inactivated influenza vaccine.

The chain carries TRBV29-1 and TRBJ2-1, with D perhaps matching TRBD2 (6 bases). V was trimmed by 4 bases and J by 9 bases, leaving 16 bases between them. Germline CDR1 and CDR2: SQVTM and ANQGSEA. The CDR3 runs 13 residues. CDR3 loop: CSVGRGSSGEQFF. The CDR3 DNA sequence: TGCAGCGTTGGTAGGGGTAGTAGCGGTGAGCAGTTCTTC.

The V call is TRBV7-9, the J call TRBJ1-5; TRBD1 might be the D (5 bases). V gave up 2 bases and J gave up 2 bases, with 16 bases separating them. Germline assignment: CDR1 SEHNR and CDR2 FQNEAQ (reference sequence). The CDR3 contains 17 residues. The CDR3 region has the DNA TGTGCCAGCAGCTTAATGGATCTGAGGGGCGGCAATCAGCCCCAGCATTTT. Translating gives CASSLMDLRGGNQPQHF.

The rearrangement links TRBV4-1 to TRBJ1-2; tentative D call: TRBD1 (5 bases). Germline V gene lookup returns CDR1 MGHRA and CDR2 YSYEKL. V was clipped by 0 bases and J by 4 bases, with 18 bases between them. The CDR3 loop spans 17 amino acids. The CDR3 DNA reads TGCGCCAGCAGCCAAGATATCTCCGGGGCCCGGGCCTATGGCTACACCTTC. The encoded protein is CASSQDISGARAYGYTF.

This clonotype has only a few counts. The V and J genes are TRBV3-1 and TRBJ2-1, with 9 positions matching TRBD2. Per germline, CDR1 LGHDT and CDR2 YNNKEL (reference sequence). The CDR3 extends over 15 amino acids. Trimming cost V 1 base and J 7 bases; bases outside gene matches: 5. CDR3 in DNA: TGTGCCAGCAGCCAAGCGACTAGCGGTAAAAATGAGCAGTTCTTC. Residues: CASSQATSGKNEQFF.

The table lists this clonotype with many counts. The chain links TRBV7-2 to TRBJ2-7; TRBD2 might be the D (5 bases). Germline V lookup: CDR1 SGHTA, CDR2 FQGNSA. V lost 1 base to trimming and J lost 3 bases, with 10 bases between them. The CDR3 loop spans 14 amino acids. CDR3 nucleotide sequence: TGTGCCAGCAGCTTAGGAGGGAAGATCTACGAGCAGTACTTC. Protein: CASSLGGKIYEQYF.

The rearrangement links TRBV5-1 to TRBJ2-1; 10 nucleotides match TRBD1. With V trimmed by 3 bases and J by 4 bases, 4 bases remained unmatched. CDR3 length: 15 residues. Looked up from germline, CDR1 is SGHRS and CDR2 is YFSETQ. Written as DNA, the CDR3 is TGCGCCAGCAGCTCTCCGGGACAGGGGTACAATGAGCAGTTCTTC. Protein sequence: CASSSPGQGYNEQFF.

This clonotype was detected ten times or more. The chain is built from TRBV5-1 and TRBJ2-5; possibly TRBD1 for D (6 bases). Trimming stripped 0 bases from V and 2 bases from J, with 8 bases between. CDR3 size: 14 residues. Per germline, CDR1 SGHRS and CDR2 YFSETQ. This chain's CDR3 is CASSLAGQQETQYF. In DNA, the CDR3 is TGCGCCAGCAGCTTGGCCGGACAGCAAGAGACCCAGTACTTC.